This note documents a single T cell receptor beta chain sequence. Its antigen is not yet known. Base quality data are lacking; no much larger clone is found one base away. Library construction relied on the immunoSEQ multiplex PCR assay. As stored in TCRdb, this immuneACCESS dataset retains in-frame rearrangements with V and J assigned. A fraction of the clones does not appear; measured against another copy, unresolved V genes explain less than half of the discrepancy, and the remainder lacks a known reason. This sample holds fewer than 200,000 clones; roughly 95% were observed only once. The ten largest account for approximately 4% of the sample. This sample was taken from a study of control samples from healthy donors and cancer patients (dated by TCRdb to the early 2020s). Including the terminal cysteine and phenylalanine, the CDR3 comprises 14 residues. CDR3 DNA is the only sequence kept; it has 42 bases, read in frame from the first base. Here V drops 7 bases and J drops 0 bases, and the junction holds 5 bases not matched to any gene. For CDR1 and CDR2, the germline V gene lists SGHTA and FQGNSA.

What was sequenced was blood. This receptor was taken from a woman aged 55 to 70 in good health. The V and J segments used are TRBV7-2 and TRBJ1-1; 7 bases in the middle match TRBD1. The nucleotides are TGTGCCAGCACCCGGGGACAGATGAACACTGAAGCTTTCTTT. Its protein product is CASTRGQMNTEAFF. With the portions outside the CDR3 filled from the reference TRBV7-2 and TRBJ1-1 genes, the complete variable region becomes GAGVSQSPSNKVTEKGKDVELRCDPISGHTALYWYRQSLGQGLEFLIYFQGNSAPDKSGLPSDRFSAERTGGSVSTLTIQRTQQEDSAVYLCASTRGQMNTEAFFGQGTRLTVV.